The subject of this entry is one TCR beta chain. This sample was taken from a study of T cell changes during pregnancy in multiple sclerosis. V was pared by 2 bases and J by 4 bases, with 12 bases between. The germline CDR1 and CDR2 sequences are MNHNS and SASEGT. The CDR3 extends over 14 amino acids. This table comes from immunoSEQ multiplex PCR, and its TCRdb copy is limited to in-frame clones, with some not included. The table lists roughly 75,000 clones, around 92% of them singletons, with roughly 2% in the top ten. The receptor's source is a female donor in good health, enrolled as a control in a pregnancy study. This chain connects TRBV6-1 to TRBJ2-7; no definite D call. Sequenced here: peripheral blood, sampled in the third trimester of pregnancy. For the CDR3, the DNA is TGTGCCAGCAGTGAATATGACTTGATATACGAGCAGTACTTC. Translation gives CASSEYDLIYEQYF.